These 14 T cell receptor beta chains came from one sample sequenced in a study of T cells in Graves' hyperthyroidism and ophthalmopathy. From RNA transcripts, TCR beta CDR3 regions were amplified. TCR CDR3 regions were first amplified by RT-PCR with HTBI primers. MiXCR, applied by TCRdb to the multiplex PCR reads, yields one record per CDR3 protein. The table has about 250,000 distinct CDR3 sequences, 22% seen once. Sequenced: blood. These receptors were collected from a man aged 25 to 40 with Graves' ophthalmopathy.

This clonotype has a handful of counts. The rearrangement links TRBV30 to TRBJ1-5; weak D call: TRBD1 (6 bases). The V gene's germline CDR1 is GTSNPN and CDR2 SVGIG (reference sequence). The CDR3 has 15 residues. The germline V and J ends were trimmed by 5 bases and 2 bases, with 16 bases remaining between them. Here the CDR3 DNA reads TGTGCCTGGGCAGGGGATGTCGGTGGCAATCAGCCCCAGCATTTT. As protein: CAWAGDVGGNQPQHF.

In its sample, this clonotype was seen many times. CDR3 DNA sequence: TGTGCCAGCAGCTTAGATCGTCAAGATGGCTACACCTTC. Protein product: CASSLDRQDGYTF. The V and J genes are TRBV11-2 and TRBJ1-2; D ambiguous. V dropped 0 bases and J dropped 6 bases, with 8 bases sitting between them. Germline V gene lookup returns CDR1 SGHAT and CDR2 FQNNGV. The CDR3 totals 13 residues.

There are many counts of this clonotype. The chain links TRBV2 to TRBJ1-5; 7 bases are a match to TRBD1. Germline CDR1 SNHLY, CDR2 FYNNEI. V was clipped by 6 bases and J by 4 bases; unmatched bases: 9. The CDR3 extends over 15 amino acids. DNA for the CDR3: TGTGCCAGCAGGGTCGGGACAGCCCTAAATCAGCCCCAGCATTTT. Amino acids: CASRVGTALNQPQHF.

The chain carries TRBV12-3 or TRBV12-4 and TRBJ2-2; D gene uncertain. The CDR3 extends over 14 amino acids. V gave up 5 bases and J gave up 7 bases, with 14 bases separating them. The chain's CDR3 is CASSTVGKYGELFF. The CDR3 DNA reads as TGTGCCAGCAGTACGGTCGGTAAATACGGGGAGCTGTTTTTT.

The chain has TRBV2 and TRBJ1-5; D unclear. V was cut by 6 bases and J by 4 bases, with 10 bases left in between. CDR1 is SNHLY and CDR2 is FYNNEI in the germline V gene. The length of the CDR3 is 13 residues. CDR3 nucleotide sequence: TGTGCCAGCAGGGAGACACATAATCAGCCCCAGCATTTT. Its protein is CASRETHNQPQHF.

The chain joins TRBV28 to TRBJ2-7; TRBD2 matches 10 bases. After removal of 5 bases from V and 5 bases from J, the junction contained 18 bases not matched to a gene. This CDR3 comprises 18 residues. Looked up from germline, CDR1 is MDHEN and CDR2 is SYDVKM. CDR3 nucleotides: TGTGCCAGCAGTCCAGACAGTTGGGGAGCGGGAGGGCCAGACGAGCAGTACTTC. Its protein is CASSPDSWGAGGPDEQYF.

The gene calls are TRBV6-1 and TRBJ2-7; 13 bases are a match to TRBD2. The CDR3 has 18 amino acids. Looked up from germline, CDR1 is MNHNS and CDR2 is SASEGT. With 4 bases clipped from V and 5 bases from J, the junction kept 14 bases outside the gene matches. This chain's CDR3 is CASSGGLAGATLRDEQYF. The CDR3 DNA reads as TGTGCCAGCAGTGGTGGACTAGCGGGAGCCACCTTGAGGGACGAGCAGTACTTC.

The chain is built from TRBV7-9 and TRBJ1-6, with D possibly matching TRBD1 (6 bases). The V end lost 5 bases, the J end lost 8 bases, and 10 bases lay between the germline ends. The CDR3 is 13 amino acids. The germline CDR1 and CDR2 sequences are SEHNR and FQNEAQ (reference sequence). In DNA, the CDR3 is TGTGCCAGCAGCGGAGGGGGGTATTCACCCCTCCACTTT. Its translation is CASSGGGYSPLHF.

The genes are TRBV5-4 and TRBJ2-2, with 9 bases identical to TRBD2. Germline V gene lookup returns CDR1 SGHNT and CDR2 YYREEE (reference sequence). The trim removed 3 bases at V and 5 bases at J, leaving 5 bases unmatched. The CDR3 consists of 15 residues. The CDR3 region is CASSSGTSWTGELFF. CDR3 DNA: TGTGCCAGCAGCTCCGGGACTAGCTGGACCGGGGAGCTGTTTTTT.

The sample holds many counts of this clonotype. The CDR3: CACQQGLDSPLHF. CDR3 in DNA: TGTGCCTGCCAACAGGGCTTGGATTCACCCCTCCACTTT. V is TRBV30 and J is TRBJ1-6, with a weak D call TRBD1 (6 bases). CDR3 length equals 13 residues. The V and J ends lost 6 bases and 8 bases respectively, with 14 bases between them. Germline V gene sequence: CDR1 GTSNPN, CDR2 SVGIG (reference sequence).

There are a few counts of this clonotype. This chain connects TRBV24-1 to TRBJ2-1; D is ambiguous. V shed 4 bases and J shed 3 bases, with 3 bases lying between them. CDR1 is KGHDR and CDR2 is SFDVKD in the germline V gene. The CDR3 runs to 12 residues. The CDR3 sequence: CATSDDYNEQFF. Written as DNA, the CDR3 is TGTGCCACCAGTGACGACTACAATGAGCAGTTCTTC.

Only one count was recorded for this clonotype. The DNA for the CDR3 is TGCGCCAGCAGCCCCCCACACTACCCGCCCCAGCATTTT. Protein product: CASSPPHYPPQHF. V and J are TRBV5-1 and TRBJ1-5; D is unclear. The CDR3 spans 13 residues. V was pared by 4 bases and J by 9 bases, with 14 bases between. The V gene's germline CDR1 is SGHRS and CDR2 YFSETQ.

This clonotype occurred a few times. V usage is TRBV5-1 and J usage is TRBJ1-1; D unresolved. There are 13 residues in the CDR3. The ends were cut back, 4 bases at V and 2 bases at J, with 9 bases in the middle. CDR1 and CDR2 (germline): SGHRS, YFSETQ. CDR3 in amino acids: CASSPEPNTEAFF. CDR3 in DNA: TGCGCCAGCAGCCCCGAGCCAAACACTGAAGCTTTCTTT.

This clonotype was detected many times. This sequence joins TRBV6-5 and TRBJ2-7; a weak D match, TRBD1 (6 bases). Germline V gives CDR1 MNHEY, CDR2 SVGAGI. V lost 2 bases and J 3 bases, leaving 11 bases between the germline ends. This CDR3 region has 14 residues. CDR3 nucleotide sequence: TGTGCCAGCAGTTACCTCCGGACAGACTACGAGCAGTACTTC. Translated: CASSYLRTDYEQYF.